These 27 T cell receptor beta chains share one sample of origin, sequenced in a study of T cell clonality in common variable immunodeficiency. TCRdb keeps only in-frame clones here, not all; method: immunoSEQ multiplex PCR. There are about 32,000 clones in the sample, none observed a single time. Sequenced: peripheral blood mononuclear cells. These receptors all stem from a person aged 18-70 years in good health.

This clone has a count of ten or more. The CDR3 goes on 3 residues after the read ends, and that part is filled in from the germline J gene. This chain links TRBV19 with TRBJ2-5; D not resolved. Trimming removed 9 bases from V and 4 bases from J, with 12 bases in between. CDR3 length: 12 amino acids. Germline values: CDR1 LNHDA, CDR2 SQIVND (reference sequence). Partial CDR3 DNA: TGTGCCAGCCGCCAGAGTGGAGAGACC. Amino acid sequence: CASRQSGET. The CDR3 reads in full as CASRQSGETQYF.

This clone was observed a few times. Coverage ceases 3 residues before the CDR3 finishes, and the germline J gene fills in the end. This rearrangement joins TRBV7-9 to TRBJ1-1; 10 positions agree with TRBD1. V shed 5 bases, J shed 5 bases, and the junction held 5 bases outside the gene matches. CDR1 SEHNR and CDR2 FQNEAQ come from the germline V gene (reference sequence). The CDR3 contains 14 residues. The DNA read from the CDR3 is TGTGCCAGCAGCCAGACAGGGGGCGTTACTGAA. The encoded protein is CASSQTGGVTE. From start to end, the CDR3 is CASSQTGGVTEAFF.

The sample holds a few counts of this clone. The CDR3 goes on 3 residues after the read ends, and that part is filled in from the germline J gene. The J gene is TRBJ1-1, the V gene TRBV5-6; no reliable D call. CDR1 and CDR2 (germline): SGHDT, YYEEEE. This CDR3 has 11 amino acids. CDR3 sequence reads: CASSSENAAFF. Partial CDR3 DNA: TGTGCCAGCAGCTCAGAGAACGCA.

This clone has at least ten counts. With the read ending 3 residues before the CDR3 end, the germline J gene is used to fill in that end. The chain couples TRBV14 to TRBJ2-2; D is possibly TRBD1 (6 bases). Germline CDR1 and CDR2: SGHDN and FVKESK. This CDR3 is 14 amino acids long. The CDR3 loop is CASSQGHPGEKLFF. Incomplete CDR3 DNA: TGTGCCAGCAGCCAGGGACATCCCGGTGAAAAG.

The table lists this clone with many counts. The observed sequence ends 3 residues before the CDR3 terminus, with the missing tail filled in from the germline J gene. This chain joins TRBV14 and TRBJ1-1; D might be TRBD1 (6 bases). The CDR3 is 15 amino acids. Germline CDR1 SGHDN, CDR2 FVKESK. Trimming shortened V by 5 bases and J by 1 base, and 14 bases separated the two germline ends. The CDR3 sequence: CASSKNPDRNTEAFF. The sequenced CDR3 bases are TGTGCCAGCAGCAAGAACCCGGACAGGAACACTGAA. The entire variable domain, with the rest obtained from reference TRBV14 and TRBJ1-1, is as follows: EAGVTQFPSHSVIEKGQTVTLRCDPISGHDNLYWYRRVMGKEIKFLLHFVKESKQDESGMPNNRFLAERTGGTYSTLKVQPAELEDSGVYFCASSKNPDRNTEAFFGQGTRLTVV.

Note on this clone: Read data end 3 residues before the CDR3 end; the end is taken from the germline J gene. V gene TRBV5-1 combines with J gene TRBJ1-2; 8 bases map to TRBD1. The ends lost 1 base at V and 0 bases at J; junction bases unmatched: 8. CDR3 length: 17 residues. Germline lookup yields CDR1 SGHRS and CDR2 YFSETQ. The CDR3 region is CASSLRGRGHSNYGYTF. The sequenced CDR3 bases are TGCGCCAGCAGCTTGAGAGGCAGGGGGCATTCTAACTATGGC. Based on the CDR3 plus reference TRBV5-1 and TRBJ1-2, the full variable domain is KAGVTQTPRYLIKTRGQQVTLSCSPISGHRSVSWYQQTPGQGLQFLFEYFSETQRNKGNFPGRFSGRQFSNSRSEMNVSTLELGDSALYLCASSLRGRGHSNYGYTFGSGTRLTVV.

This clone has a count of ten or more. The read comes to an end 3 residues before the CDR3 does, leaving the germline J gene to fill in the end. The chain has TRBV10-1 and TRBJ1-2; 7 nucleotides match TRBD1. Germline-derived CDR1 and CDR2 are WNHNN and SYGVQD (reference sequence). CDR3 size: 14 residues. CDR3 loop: CASSIGQVARGYTF. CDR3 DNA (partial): TGCGCCAGCAGTATTGGACAGGTTGCTAGAGGT.

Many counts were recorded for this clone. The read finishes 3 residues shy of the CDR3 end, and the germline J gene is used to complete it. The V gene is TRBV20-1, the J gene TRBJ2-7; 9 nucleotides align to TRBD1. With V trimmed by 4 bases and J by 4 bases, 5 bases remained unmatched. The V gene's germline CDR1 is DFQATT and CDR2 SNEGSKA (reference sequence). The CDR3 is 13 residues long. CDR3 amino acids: CSAKTGGGYEQYF. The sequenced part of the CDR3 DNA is TGCAGTGCTAAGACAGGGGGGGGATACGAG.

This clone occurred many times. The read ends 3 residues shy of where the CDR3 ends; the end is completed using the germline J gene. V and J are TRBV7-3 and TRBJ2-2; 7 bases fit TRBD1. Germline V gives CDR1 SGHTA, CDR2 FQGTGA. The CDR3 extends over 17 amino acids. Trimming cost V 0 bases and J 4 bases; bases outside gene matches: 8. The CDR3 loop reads CASSLTVKGAGTGELFF. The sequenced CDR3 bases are TGTGCCAGCAGCTTAACGGTTAAGGGGGCGGGCACCGGGGAG.

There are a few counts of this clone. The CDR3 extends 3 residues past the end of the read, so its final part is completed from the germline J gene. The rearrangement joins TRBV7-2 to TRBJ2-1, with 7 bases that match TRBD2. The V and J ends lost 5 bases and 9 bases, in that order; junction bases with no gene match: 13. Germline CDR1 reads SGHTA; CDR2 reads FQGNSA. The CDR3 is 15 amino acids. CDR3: CASSRWTSRLGEQFF. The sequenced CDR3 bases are TGTGCCAGCAGCCGATGGACTAGTAGGCTAGGTGAG.

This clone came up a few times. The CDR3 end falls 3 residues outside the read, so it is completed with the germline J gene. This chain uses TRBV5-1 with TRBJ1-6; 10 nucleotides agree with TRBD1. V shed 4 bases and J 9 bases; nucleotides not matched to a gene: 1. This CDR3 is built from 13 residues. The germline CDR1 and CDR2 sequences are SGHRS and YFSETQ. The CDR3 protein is CASSRDRGSPLHF. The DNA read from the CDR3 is TGCGCCAGCAGCAGGGACAGGGGTTCACCC. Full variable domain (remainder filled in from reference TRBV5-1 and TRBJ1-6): KAGVTQTPRYLIKTRGQQVTLSCSPISGHRSVSWYQQTPGQGLQFLFEYFSETQRNKGNFPGRFSGRQFSNSRSEMNVSTLELGDSALYLCASSRDRGSPLHFGNGTRLTVT.

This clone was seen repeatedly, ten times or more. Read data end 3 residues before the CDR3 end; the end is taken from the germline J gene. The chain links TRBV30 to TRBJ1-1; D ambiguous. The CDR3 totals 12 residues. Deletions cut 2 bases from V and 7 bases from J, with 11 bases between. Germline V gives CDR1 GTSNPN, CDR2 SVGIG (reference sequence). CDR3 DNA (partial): TGTGCCTGGAGTCCCCACGGTAGTGAA. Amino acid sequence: CAWSPHGSE. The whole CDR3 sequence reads CAWSPHGSEAFF.

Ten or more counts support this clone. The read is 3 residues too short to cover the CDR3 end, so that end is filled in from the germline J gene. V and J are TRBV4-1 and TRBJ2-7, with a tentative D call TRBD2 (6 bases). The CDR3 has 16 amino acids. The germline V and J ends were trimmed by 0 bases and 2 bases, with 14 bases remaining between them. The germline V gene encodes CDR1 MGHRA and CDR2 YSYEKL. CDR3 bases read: TGCGCCAGCAGCCAAGATCCGACTAGAATGACCTACGAG. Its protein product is CASSQDPTRMTYE. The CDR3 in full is CASSQDPTRMTYEQYF.

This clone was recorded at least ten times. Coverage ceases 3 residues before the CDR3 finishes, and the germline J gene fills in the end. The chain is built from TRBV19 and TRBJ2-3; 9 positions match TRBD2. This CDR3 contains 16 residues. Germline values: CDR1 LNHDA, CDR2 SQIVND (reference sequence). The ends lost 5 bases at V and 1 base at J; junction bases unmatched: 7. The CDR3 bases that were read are TGTGCCAGTAGTTCACTAGCGGGCCGGGGCACAGATACG. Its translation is CASSSLAGRGTDT. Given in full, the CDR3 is CASSSLAGRGTDTQYF.

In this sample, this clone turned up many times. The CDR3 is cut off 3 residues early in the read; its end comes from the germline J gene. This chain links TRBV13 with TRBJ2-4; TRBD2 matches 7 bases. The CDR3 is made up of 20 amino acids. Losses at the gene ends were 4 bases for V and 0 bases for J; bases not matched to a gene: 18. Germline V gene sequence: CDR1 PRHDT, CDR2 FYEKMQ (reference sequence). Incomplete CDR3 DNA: TGTGCCAGCAGCTCGACCTCAGCGGGATTAGGAGAACTAGCCAAAAACATT. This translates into CASSSTSAGLGELAKNI. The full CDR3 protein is CASSSTSAGLGELAKNIQYF.

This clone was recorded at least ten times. The part of the CDR3 DNA that was read is TGTGCCAGTAGTAAGATCGGACTTAACTATGGT. Its translation is CASSKIGLNYG. The whole CDR3 reads CASSKIGLNYGQYF. This sequence joins TRBV19 and TRBJ2-4, with D tentatively TRBD2 (5 bases). The read ends 3 residues shy of where the CDR3 ends; the end is completed using the germline J gene. Per germline, CDR1 LNHDA and CDR2 SQIVND (reference sequence). This CDR3 is 14 amino acids long.

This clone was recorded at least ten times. The sequenced part of the CDR3 DNA is TGTGCCAGCAGTTTCCGACAGGGTGGGTCCTACGAG. It codes for CASSFRQGGSYE. The entire CDR3 reads CASSFRQGGSYEQYF. V usage is TRBV12-3 or TRBV12-4 and J usage is TRBJ2-7; TRBD1 matches at 7 bases. Sequencing ends 3 residues short of the CDR3 end; the germline J gene provides the rest. V lost 3 bases to trimming and J lost 1 base; unmatched junction nucleotides: 6. This CDR3 is 15 amino acids long.

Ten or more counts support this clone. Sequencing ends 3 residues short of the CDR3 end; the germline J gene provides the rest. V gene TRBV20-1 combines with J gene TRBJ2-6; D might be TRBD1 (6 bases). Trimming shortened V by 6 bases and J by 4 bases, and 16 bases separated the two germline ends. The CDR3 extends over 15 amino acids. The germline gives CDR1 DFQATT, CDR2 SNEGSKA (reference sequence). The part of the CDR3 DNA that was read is TGCAGTGCCGAACCTACAGGGCCAGGGGCCAACGTC. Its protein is CSAEPTGPGANV. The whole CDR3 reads CSAEPTGPGANVLTF.

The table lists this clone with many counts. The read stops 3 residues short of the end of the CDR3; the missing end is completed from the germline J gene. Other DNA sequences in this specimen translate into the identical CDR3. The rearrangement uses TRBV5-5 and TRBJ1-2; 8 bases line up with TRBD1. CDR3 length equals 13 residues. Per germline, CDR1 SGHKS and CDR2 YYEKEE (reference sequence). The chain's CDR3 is CASSGPGQEPYTF. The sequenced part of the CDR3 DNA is TGTGCCAGCAGCGGCCCGGGACAGGAACCA.

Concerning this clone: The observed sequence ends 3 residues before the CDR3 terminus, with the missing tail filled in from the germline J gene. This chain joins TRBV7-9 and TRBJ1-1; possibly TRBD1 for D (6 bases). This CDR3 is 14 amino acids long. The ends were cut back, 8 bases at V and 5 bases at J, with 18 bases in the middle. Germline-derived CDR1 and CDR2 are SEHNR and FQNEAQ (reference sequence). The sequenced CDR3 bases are TGTGCCAGCGATTATAGGGGGGGCGGTACTGAA. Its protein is CASDYRGGGTE. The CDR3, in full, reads CASDYRGGGTEAFF.

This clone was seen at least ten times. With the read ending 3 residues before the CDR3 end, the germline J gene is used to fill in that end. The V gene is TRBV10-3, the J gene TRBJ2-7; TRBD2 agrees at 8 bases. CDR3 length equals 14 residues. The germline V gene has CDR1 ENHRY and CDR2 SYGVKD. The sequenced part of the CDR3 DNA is TGTGGGGCTCACAGCGGGAGTCGGGGGGGCGAG. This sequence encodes CGAHSGSRGGE. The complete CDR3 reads CGAHSGSRGGEQYF.

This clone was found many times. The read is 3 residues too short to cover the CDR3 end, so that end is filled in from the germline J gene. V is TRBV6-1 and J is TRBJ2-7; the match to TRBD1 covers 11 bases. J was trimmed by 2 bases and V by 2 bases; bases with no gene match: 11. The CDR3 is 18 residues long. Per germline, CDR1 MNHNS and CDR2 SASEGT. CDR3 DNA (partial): TGTGCCAGCAGTGAAATGGGGGTGGACAGGGGGCCCCCCTACGAG. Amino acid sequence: CASSEMGVDRGPPYE. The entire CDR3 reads CASSEMGVDRGPPYEQYF.

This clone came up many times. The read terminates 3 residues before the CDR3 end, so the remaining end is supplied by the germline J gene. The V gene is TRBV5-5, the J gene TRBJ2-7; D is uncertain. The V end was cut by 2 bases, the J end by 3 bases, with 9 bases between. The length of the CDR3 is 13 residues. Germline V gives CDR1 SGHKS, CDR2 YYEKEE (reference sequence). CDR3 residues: CASSFGPDYEQYF. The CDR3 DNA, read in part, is TGTGCCAGCAGCTTTGGGCCGGACTACGAG.

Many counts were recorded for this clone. The sequenced CDR3 bases are TGCGCCAGCAGCCCCTCGGGACTAGCGGGAAGCGAG. This encodes CASSPSGLAGSE. In full, the CDR3 reads CASSPSGLAGSEQYF. The chain couples TRBV4-1 to TRBJ2-7; 13 bases are shared with TRBD2. The read finishes 3 residues shy of the CDR3 end, and the germline J gene is used to complete it. CDR1 is MGHRA and CDR2 is YSYEKL in the germline V gene. V shed 4 bases and J 6 bases; nucleotides not matched to a gene: 6. The CDR3 runs 15 residues.

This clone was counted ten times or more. The covered CDR3 bases are TGTGCCAGCAGTTCCCGCGGGGCTAGCACAGATACG. Its translation is CASSSRGASTDT. The full-length CDR3 reads as CASSSRGASTDTQYF. V usage is TRBV12-3 or TRBV12-4 and J usage is TRBJ2-3; weak D call: TRBD2 (6 bases). The read halts 3 residues ahead of the CDR3 end, with the missing end drawn from the germline J gene. The CDR3 totals 15 residues. With 4 bases removed from V and 0 bases from J, the gap between germline ends came to 11 bases.

The CDR3 is CASSQGTGEGNYGYTF. CDR3 DNA (partial): TGCGCCAGCAGCCAGGGGACAGGGGAAGGCAACTATGGC. The V gene is TRBV5-1, the J gene TRBJ1-2, with 10 nucleotides matching TRBD1. The read terminates 3 residues before the CDR3 end, so the remaining end is supplied by the germline J gene. Germline CDR1 and CDR2: SGHRS and YFSETQ. With 4 bases clipped from V and 2 bases from J, the junction kept 8 bases outside the gene matches. There are 16 residues in the CDR3.

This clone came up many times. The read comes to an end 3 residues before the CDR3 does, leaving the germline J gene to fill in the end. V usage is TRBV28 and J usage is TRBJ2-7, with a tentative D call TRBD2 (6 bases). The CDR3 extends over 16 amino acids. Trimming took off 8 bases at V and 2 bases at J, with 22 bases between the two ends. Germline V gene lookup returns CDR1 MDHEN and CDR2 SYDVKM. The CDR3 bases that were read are TGTGCCAGCTTGGGGTGGGGCGGGGATTTTGCCTACGAG. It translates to CASLGWGGDFAYE. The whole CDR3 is CASLGWGGDFAYEQYF.